There are a few counts of the clone carrying this TCR beta chain. The sample comes from a study of spatial heterogeneity in lung cancer. Documented time point: sample taken at primary tumor resection. No cell sorting; template was whole RNA from tumor, lung tissue or PBMC. Donation came from 70 or so patients with untreated early-stage non-small cell lung cancer. After removal of 3 bases from V and 4 bases from J, the junction contained 4 bases not matched to a gene. The CDR3 loop spans 14 amino acids. CDR1 is SGHNT and CDR2 is YYREEE in the germline V gene (reference sequence). Every individual TCR cDNA molecule carried its own unique molecular identifier, which allowed correction of PCR and sequencing errors. TCRdb re-called the 5' RACE reads through MiXCR, storing one row per CDR3 protein. The table lists 65,000 to 85,000 distinct CDR3 sequences, approximately 20% of them singletons.

The TCR originated in a male donor with early-stage non-small cell lung cancer. The material sequenced was PBMCs, taken at surgery. This sequence joins TRBV5-4 and TRBJ2-3; 8 bases are shared with TRBD1. CDR3 region: CASSSTGVADTQYF. The CDR3 DNA is TGTGCCAGCAGCTCGACAGGGGTGGCAGATACGCAGTATTTT. The full variable domain, with the rest looked up from reference TRBV5-4 and TRBJ2-3, is ETGVTQSPTHLIKTRGQQVTLRCSSQSGHNTVSWYQQALGQGPQFIFQYYREEENGRGNFPPRFSGLQFPNYSSELNVNALELDDSALYLCASSSTGVADTQYFGPGTRLTVL.